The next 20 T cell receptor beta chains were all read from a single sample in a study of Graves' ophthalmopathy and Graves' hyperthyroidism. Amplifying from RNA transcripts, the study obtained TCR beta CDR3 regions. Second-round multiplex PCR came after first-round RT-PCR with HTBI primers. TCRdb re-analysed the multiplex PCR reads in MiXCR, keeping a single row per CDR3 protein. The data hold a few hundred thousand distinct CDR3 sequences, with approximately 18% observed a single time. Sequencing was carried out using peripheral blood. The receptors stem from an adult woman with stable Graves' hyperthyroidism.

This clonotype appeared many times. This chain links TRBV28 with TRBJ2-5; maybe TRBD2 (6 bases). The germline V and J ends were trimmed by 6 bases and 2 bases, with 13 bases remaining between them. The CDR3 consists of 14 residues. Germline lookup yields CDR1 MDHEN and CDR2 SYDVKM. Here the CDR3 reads CASRMGLAQETQYF. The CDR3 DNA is TGTGCCAGCAGGATGGGGCTAGCGCAAGAGACCCAGTACTTC. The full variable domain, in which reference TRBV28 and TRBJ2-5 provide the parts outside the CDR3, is DVKVTQSSRYLVKRTGEKVFLECVQDMDHENMFWYRQDPGLGLRLIYFSYDVKMKEKGDIPEGYSVSREKKERFSLILESASTNQTSMYLCASRMGLAQETQYFGPGTRLLVL.

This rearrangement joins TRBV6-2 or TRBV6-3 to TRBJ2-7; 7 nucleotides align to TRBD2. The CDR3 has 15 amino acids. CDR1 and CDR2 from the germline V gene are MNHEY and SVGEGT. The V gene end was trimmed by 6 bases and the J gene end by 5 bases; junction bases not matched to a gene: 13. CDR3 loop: CASSPRGGSVDEQYF. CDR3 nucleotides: TGTGCCAGCAGCCCCCGGGGCGGGAGCGTGGACGAGCAGTACTTC.

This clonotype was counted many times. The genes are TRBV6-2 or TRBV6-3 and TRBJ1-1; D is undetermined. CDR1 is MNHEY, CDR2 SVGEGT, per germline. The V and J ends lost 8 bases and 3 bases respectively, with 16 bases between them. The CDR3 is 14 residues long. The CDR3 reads CASWDWAEDTEAFF. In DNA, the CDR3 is TGTGCCAGCTGGGATTGGGCCGAGGACACTGAAGCTTTCTTT.

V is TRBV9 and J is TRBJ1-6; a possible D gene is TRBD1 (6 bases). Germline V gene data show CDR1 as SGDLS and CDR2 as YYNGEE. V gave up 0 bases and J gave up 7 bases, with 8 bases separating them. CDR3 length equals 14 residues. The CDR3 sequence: CASSVGDINSPLHF. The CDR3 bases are TGTGCCAGCAGCGTAGGGGACATAAATTCACCCCTCCACTTT.

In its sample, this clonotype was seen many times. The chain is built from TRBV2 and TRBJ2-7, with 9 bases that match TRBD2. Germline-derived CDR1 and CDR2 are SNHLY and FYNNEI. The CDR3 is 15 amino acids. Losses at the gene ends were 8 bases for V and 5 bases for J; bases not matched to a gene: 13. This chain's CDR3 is CASGQTTGLADEQYF. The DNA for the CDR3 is TGTGCCAGCGGGCAAACGACGGGACTAGCCGACGAGCAGTACTTC.

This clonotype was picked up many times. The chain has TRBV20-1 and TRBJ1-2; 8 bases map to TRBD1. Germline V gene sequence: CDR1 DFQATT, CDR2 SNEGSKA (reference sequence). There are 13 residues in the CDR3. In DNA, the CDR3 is TGCAGCCCCCTACAGGGGGGGAACTATGGCTACACCTTC. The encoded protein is CSPLQGGNYGYTF.

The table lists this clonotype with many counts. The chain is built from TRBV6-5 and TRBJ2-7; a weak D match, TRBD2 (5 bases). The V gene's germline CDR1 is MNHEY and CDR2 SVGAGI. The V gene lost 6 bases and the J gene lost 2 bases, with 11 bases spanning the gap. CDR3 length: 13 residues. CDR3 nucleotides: TGTGCCAGCAGCCCGGGGTCAACCTACGAGCAGTACTTC. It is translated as CASSPGSTYEQYF.

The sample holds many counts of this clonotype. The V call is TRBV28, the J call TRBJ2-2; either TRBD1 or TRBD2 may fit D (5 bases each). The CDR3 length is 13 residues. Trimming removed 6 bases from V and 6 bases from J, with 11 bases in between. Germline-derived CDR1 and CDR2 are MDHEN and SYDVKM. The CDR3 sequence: CASRVLGAGELFF. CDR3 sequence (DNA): TGTGCCAGCAGGGTCTTGGGGGCCGGGGAGCTGTTTTTT.

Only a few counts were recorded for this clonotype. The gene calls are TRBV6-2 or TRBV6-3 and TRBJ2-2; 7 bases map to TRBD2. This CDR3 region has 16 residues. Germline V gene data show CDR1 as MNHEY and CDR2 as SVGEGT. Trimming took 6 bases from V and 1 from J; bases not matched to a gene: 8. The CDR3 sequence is CASSTERDKNTGELFF. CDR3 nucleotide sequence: TGTGCCAGCAGCACCGAGCGGGATAAGAACACCGGGGAGCTGTTTTTT.

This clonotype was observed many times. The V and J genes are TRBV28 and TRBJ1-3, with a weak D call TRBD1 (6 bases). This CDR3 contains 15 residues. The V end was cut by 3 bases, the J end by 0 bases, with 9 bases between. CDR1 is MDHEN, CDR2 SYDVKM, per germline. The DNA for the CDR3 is TGTGCCAGCAGTTTGAACAGGGCCTCTGGAAACACCATATATTTT. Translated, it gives CASSLNRASGNTIYF.

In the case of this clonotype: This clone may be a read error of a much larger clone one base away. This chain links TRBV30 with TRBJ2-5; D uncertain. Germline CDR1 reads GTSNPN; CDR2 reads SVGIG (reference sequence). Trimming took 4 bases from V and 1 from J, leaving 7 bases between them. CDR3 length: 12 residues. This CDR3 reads CAWTDGQETQYF. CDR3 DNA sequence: TGTGCCTGGACCGACGGCCAAGAGACCCAGTACTTC.

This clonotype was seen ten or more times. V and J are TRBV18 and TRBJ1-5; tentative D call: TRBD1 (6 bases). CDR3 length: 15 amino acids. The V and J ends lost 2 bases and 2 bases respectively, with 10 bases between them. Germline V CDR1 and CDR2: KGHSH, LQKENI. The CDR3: CASSPTRGGNQPQHF. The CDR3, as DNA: TGTGCCAGCTCACCAACGAGGGGGGGCAATCAGCCCCAGCATTTT.

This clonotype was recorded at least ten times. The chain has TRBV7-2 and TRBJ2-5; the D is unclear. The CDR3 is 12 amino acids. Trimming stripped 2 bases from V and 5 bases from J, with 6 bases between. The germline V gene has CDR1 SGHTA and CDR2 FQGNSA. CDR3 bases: TGTGCCAGCAGCTTACTGAGGGAGACCCAGTACTTC. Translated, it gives CASSLLRETQYF.

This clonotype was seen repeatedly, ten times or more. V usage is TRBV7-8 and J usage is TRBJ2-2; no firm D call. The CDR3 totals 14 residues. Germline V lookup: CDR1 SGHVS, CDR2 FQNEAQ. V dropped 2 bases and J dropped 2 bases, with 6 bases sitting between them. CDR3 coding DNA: TGTGCCAGCAGCTTAAGTTACAACACCGGGGAGCTGTTTTTT. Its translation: CASSLSYNTGELFF. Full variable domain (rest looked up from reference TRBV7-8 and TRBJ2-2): GAGVSQSPRYKVAKRGQDVALRCDPISGHVSLFWYQQALGQGPEFLTYFQNEAQLDKSGLPSDRFFAERPEGSVSTLKIQRTQQEDSAVYLCASSLSYNTGELFFGEGSRLTVL.

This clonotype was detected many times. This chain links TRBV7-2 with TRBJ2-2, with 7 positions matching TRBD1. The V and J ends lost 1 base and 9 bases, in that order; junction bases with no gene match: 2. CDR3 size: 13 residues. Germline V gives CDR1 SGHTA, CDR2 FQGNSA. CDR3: CASSLEGGRELFF. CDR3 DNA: TGTGCCAGCAGCTTAGAAGGGGGCCGGGAGCTGTTTTTT.

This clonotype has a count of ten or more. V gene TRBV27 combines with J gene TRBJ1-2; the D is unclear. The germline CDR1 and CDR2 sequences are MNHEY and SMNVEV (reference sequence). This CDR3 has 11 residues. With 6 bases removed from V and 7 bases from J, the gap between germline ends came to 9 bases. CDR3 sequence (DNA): TGTGCCAGCAGAGATGGGTCTGGCTACACCTTC. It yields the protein CASRDGSGYTF.

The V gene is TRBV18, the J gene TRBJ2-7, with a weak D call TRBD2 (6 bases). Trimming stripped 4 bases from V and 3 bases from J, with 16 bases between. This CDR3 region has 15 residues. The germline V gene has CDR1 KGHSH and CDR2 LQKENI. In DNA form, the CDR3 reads TGTGCCAGCTCACTATCCGGGACTCACCACTACGAGCAGTACTTC. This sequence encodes CASSLSGTHHYEQYF.

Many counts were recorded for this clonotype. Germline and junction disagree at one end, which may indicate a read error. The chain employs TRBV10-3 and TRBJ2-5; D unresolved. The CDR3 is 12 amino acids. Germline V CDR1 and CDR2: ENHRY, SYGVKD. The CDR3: CVISVEGETQYF. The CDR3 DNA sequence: TGTGTCATCAGTGTTGAAGGAGAGACCCAGTACTTC.

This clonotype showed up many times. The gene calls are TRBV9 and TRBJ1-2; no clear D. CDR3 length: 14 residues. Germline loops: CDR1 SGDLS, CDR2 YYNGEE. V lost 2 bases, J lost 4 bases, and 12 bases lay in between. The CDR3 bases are TGTGCCAGCAGCGTGATAGCGTTTCCCTATGGCTACACCTTC. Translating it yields CASSVIAFPYGYTF.

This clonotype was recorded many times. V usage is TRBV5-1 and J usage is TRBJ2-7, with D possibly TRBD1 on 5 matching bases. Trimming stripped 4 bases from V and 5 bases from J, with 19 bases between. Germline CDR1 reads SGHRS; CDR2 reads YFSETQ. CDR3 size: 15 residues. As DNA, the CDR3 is TGCGCCAGCAGCCCCTGGAGAAGGGGCAGCGACGAGCAGTACTTC. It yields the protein CASSPWRRGSDEQYF. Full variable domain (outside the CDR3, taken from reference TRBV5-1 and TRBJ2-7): KAGVTQTPRYLIKTRGQQVTLSCSPISGHRSVSWYQQTPGQGLQFLFEYFSETQRNKGNFPGRFSGRQFSNSRSEMNVSTLELGDSALYLCASSPWRRGSDEQYFGPGTRLTVT.